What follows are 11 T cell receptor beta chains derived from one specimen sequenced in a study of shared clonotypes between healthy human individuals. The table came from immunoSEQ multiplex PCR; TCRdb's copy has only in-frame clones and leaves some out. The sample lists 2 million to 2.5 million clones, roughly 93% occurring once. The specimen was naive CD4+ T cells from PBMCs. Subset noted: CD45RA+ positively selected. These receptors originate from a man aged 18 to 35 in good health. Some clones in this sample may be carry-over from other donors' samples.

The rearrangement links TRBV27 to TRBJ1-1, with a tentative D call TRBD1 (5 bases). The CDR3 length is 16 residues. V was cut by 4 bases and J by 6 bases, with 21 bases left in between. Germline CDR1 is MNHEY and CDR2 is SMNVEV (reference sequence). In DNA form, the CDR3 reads TGTGCCAGCAGTTCCGGTAGAAGTGGGGACCGGTCTGAAGCTTTCTTT. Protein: CASSSGRSGDRSEAFF.

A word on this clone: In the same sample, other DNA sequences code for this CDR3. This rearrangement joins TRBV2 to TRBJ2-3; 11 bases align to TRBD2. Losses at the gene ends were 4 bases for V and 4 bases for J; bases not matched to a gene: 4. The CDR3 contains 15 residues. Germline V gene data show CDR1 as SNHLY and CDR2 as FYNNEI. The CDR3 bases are TGTGCCAGCAGTGGGCTAGCGGGAGGATCAGATACGCAGTATTTT. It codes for CASSGLAGGSDTQYF.

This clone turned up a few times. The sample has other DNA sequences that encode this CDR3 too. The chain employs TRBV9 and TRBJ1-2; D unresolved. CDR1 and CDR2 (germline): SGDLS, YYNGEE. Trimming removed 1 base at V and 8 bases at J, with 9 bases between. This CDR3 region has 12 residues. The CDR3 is CASSVSGRGYTF. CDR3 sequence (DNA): TGTGCCAGCAGCGTAAGTGGGAGAGGCTACACCTTC. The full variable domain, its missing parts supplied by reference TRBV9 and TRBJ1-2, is DSGVTQTPKHLITATGQRVTLRCSPRSGDLSVYWYQQSLDQGLQFLIQYYNGEERAKGNILERFSAQQFPDLHSELNLSSLELGDSALYFCASSVSGRGYTFGSGTRLTVV.

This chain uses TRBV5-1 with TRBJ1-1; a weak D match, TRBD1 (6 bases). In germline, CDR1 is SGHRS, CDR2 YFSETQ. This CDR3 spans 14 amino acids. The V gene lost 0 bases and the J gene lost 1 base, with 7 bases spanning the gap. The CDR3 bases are TGCGCCAGCAGCTTGGGGGACACGAACACTGAAGCTTTCTTT. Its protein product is CASSLGDTNTEAFF.

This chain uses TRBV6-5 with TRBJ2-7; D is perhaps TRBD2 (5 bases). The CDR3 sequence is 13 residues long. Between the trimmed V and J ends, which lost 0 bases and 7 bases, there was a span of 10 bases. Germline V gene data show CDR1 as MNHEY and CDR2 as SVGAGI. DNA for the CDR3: TGTGCCAGCAGTTACTCGAGGGAGAGAGAGCAGTACTTC. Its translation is CASSYSREREQYF.

The CDR3 region has the DNA TGTGCCAGCAGTTATAGGGGGGCGATTGATGAAAAACTGTTTTTT. This sequence encodes CASSYRGAIDEKLFF. The chain links TRBV6-6 to TRBJ1-4, with D possibly TRBD1 on 6 matching bases. The CDR3 covers 15 residues. Germline V gives CDR1 MNHNY, CDR2 SVGAGI (reference sequence). V was clipped by 3 bases and J by 6 bases, with 14 bases between them.

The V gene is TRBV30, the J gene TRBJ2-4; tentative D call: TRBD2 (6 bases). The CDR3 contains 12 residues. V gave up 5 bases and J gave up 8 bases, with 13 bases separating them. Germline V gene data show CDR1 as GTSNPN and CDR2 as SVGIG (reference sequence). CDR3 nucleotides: TGTGCCTGGGGGACTTACCCAGACATTCAGTACTTC. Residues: CAWGTYPDIQYF.

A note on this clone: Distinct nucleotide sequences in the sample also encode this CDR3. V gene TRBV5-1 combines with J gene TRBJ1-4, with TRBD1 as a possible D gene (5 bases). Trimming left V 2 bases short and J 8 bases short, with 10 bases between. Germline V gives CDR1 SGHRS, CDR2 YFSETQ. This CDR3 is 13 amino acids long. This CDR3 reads CASSFGTDEKLFF. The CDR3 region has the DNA TGCGCCAGCAGCTTCGGGACTGACGAAAAACTGTTTTTT.

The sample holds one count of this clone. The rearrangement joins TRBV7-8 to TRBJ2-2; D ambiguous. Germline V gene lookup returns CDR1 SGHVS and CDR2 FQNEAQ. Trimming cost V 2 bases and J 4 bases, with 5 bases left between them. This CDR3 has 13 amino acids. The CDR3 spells CASSLHPTGELFF. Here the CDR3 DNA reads TGTGCCAGCAGCTTACACCCCACCGGGGAGCTGTTTTTT. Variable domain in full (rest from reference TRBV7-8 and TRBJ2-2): GAGVSQSPRYKVAKRGQDVALRCDPISGHVSLFWYQQALGQGPEFLTYFQNEAQLDKSGLPSDRFFAERPEGSVSTLKIQRTQQEDSAVYLCASSLHPTGELFFGEGSRLTVL.

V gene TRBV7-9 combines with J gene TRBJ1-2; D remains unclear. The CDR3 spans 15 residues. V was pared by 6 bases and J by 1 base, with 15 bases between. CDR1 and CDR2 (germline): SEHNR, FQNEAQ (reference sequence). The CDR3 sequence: CASRLRTDLNYGYTF. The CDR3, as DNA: TGTGCCAGCAGGCTTCGGACGGACCTTAACTATGGCTACACCTTC.

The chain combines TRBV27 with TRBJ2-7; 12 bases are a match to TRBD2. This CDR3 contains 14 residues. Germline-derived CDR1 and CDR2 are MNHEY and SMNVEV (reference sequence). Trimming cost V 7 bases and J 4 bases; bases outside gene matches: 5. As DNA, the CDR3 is TGTGCCAGCACCCAGACTAGCGGGAGTTACGAGCAGTACTTC. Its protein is CASTQTSGSYEQYF.